This T cell receptor (beta chain) was captured by sequencing in a study of T cells in Graves' hyperthyroidism and ophthalmopathy. This clonotype was observed at least ten times. The CDR3 length is 14 residues. Germline values: CDR1 KGHDR, CDR2 SFDVKD. The V and J ends lost 4 bases and 5 bases respectively, with 13 bases between them. Regions amplified from RNA transcripts were the TCR beta CDR3 regions. The HTBI primer set drove a first-round RT-PCR of the TCR CDR3. TCRdb reanalysed the multiplex PCR reads using MiXCR and keeps one entry per CDR3 protein. The sample lists approximately 400,000 distinct CDR3 sequences; roughly 25% were seen once.

The receptor was derived from a man aged 50 or older with Graves' hyperthyroidism. The chain links TRBV24-1 to TRBJ2-5; unclear D gene. What was sequenced was blood. CDR3 sequence reads: CATSDTRNEETQYF. CDR3 sequence (DNA): TGTGCCACCAGTGACACCAGAAATGAGGAGACCCAGTACTTC.